The 31 T cell receptor beta chains below come from one sample, sequenced in a study of cytomegalovirus exposure and HLA in healthy donors. Use of 60 Vbeta and 13 Jbeta primers characterized the PCR. Sequencing used immunoSEQ multiplex PCR; TCRdb keeps in-frame clones, though not all of them. The sample lists 130,000 or so clones, around 9% occurring once. Sequenced input: PBMCs. These receptors all stem from a man aged 35 to 55 in good health and CMV-seronegative.

The chain joins TRBV4-1 to TRBJ1-2; D perhaps matches TRBD1 (5 bases). The V gene's germline CDR1 is MGHRA and CDR2 YSYEKL. V lost 5 bases and J 6 bases, leaving 13 bases between the germline ends. The length of the CDR3 is 13 residues. CDR3: CASSGGVPNGYTF. CDR3 nucleotide sequence: TGCGCCAGCAGCGGGGGGGTACCGAATGGCTACACCTTC.

V is TRBV4-1 and J is TRBJ2-5, with D perhaps matching TRBD1 (6 bases). The CDR3 has 16 residues. CDR1 is MGHRA, CDR2 YSYEKL, per germline. V shed 7 bases and J shed 7 bases, with 25 bases lying between them. The CDR3 DNA reads TGCGCCAGCATCCGCAGGGCCGGGGACACCGGTGCGACCCAGTACTTC. Protein: CASIRRAGDTGATQYF.

This clone was observed a handful of times. The chain carries TRBV5-5 and TRBJ2-7, with 8 positions matching TRBD2. J was trimmed by 2 bases and V by 4 bases; bases with no gene match: 5. Germline values: CDR1 SGHKS, CDR2 YYEKEE (reference sequence). The CDR3 is 14 amino acids. CDR3 bases: TGTGCCAGCAGCGGGGGACTAGGTCCCTACGAGCAGTACTTC. This translates into CASSGGLGPYEQYF. The full variable domain, with the rest looked up from reference TRBV5-5 and TRBJ2-7, is DAGVTQSPTHLIKTRGQQVTLRCSPISGHKSVSWYQQVLGQGPQFIFQYYEKEERGRGNFPDRFSARQFPNYSSELNVNALLLGDSALYLCASSGGLGPYEQYFGPGTRLTVT.

This clone was seen only a few times. The genes are TRBV25-1 and TRBJ1-4; a weak D match, TRBD1 (6 bases). The germline V and J ends were trimmed by 4 bases and 4 bases, with 10 bases remaining between them. The CDR3 has 14 amino acids. Germline V gene lookup returns CDR1 MGHDK and CDR2 SYGVNS. The CDR3 region has the DNA TGTGCCAGCAGTGGATACAGGGTTAATGAAAAACTGTTTTTT. This encodes CASSGYRVNEKLFF. Complete variable domain (other parts from reference TRBV25-1 and TRBJ1-4): EADIYQTPRYLVIGTGKKITLECSQTMGHDKMYWYQQDPGMELHLIHYSYGVNSTEKGDLSSESTVSRIRTEHFPLTLESARPSHTSQYLCASSGYRVNEKLFFGSGTQLSVL.

Comments on this clone: Different DNA sequences within this sample yield the same CDR3. The chain joins TRBV5-1 to TRBJ1-2; 7 nucleotides align to TRBD1. This CDR3 is 13 amino acids long. The germline gives CDR1 SGHRS, CDR2 YFSETQ. Losses at the gene ends were 4 bases for V and 3 bases for J; bases not matched to a gene: 3. The DNA of the CDR3 is TGCGCCAGCAGCCTGCAGGGGGACTATGGCTACACCTTC. Translation gives CASSLQGDYGYTF.

The table lists this clone with a few counts. V gene TRBV9 combines with J gene TRBJ2-3; TRBD2 agrees at 9 bases. In germline, CDR1 is SGDLS, CDR2 YYNGEE. After removal of 3 bases from V and 2 bases from J, the junction contained 7 bases not matched to a gene. The CDR3 extends over 16 amino acids. The CDR3 sequence is CASSGGTSSLTDTQYF. CDR3 DNA: TGTGCCAGCAGCGGGGGGACTAGCAGTCTCACAGATACGCAGTATTTT.

In its sample, this clone was seen a few times. The CDR3 here is CASSFGANTEAFF. CDR3 sequence (DNA): TGTGCCAGCAGCTTTGGAGCCAACACTGAAGCTTTCTTT. The J gene is TRBJ1-1, the V gene TRBV9; unclear D gene. V was pared by 4 bases and J by 2 bases, with 9 bases between. The CDR3 contains 13 residues. Germline CDR1 reads SGDLS; CDR2 reads YYNGEE.

The chain has TRBV29-1 and TRBJ1-4; tentative D call: TRBD1 (5 bases). Germline V gene data show CDR1 as SQVTM and CDR2 as ANQGSEA. This CDR3 has 12 amino acids. V shed 4 bases and J shed 8 bases, with 11 bases lying between them. The CDR3 bases are TGCAGCGTTGCTCAGGGTGGCGAAAAACTGTTTTTT. Its translation is CSVAQGGEKLFF.

This clone was seen a handful of times. For the CDR3, the DNA is TGTGCCTGGAGCCTCCGTACAGATACGCAGTATTTT. Its translation: CAWSLRTDTQYF. The rearrangement joins TRBV30 to TRBJ2-3; D gene unclear. There are 12 residues in the CDR3. Germline V gene sequence: CDR1 GTSNPN, CDR2 SVGIG (reference sequence). The germline V and J ends were trimmed by 3 bases and 3 bases, with 7 bases remaining between them.

The chain employs TRBV7-8 and TRBJ2-3; 8 nucleotides match TRBD2. The CDR3 runs to 17 residues. After removal of 0 bases from V and 4 bases from J, the junction contained 9 bases not matched to a gene. The germline gives CDR1 SGHVS, CDR2 FQNEAQ. Here the CDR3 reads CASSLAKAGVGADTQYF. Here the CDR3 DNA reads TGTGCCAGCAGCTTAGCTAAAGCGGGGGTAGGAGCAGATACGCAGTATTTT. Full variable domain (rest looked up from reference TRBV7-8 and TRBJ2-3): GAGVSQSPRYKVAKRGQDVALRCDPISGHVSLFWYQQALGQGPEFLTYFQNEAQLDKSGLPSDRFFAERPEGSVSTLKIQRTQQEDSAVYLCASSLAKAGVGADTQYFGPGTRLTVL.

The rearrangement uses TRBV5-1 and TRBJ2-3; possibly TRBD1 for D (6 bases). CDR3 length equals 15 residues. Germline CDR1 and CDR2: SGHRS and YFSETQ. V was cut by 4 bases and J by 6 bases, with 18 bases left in between. CDR3 DNA: TGCGCCAGCAGCCTCGAGTGGGTGGGGGCGGATACGCAGTATTTT. Encoded protein: CASSLEWVGADTQYF. The variable domain in full, completed from reference TRBV5-1 and TRBJ2-3, reads KAGVTQTPRYLIKTRGQQVTLSCSPISGHRSVSWYQQTPGQGLQFLFEYFSETQRNKGNFPGRFSGRQFSNSRSEMNVSTLELGDSALYLCASSLEWVGADTQYFGPGTRLTVL.

This clone has more than one count but fewer than ten. The rearrangement links TRBV5-1 to TRBJ2-3, with TRBD2 matching 7 bases. CDR3 length equals 14 residues. With 5 bases clipped from V and 0 bases from J, the junction kept 3 bases outside the gene matches. Germline V gene sequence: CDR1 SGHRS, CDR2 YFSETQ. In DNA form, the CDR3 reads TGCGCCAGCAGTTTTAGCGGGAGCACAGATACGCAGTATTTT. It yields the protein CASSFSGSTDTQYF.

The chain employs TRBV7-8 and TRBJ2-6; D perhaps matches TRBD1 (5 bases). The CDR3 loop spans 19 amino acids. The V gene's germline CDR1 is SGHVS and CDR2 FQNEAQ. The V end was cut by 1 base, the J end by 0 bases, with 16 bases between. CDR3 coding DNA: TGTGCCAGCAGCTTAGTACTTACAGGCACCCTCTCTGGGGCCAACGTCCTGACTTTC. Protein sequence: CASSLVLTGTLSGANVLTF.

This clone was counted only a few times. The rearrangement uses TRBV10-1 and TRBJ2-2; maybe TRBD1 (5 bases). The CDR3 runs 14 residues. V lost 6 bases and J lost 3, with 11 bases in between. CDR1 and CDR2 from the germline V gene are WNHNN and SYGVQD (reference sequence). The CDR3 here is CASRTERDTGELFF. In DNA, the CDR3 is TGCGCCAGCAGGACAGAAAGGGACACCGGGGAGCTGTTTTTT.

The V call is TRBV6-1, the J call TRBJ1-3; TRBD1 aligns across 8 bases. The CDR3 is made up of 14 amino acids. Germline assignment: CDR1 MNHNS and CDR2 SASEGT. V trimming: 6 bases; J trimming: 5 bases; junction bases outside the gene matches: 6. The CDR3 here is CASSYDRGRNTIYF. The CDR3, as DNA: TGTGCCAGCAGCTACGACAGGGGTAGAAACACCATATATTTT.

The chain recombines TRBV27 with TRBJ2-2; TRBD2 agrees at 7 bases. J gave up 0 bases and V 4 bases, and 5 bases lay outside the gene matches. This CDR3 comprises 16 residues. CDR1 and CDR2 from the germline V gene are MNHEY and SMNVEV (reference sequence). As DNA, the CDR3 is TGTGCCAGCAGTTATCCGGGGGGTTCGAACACCGGGGAGCTGTTTTTT. Translation: CASSYPGGSNTGELFF.

This clone showed up just a few times. The V and J genes are TRBV5-4 and TRBJ2-1; TRBD2 matches 8 bases. Germline V lookup: CDR1 SGHNT, CDR2 YYREEE (reference sequence). The J segment lost 3 bases and the V segment lost 4 bases, leaving 6 bases of the junction unmatched. This CDR3 is built from 15 residues. The CDR3 region has the DNA TGTGCCAGCAGCAGGAGCGGGGGAGTCTACAATGAGCAGTTCTTC. Protein: CASSRSGGVYNEQFF.

This clone has a handful of counts. The chain joins TRBV19 to TRBJ1-4; D ambiguous. CDR3 length: 14 amino acids. V lost 7 bases, J lost 5 bases, and 14 bases lay in between. CDR1 is LNHDA, CDR2 SQIVND, per germline (reference sequence). The CDR3 DNA reads as TGTGCCAGTACTATCAATACCAGAAATGAAAAACTGTTTTTT. Its protein is CASTINTRNEKLFF.

This clone has a handful of counts. This sequence joins TRBV5-1 and TRBJ2-3, with TRBD1 identical over 9 bases. V was pared by 0 bases and J by 2 bases, with 4 bases of the junction left unmatched. The CDR3 contains 16 residues. Germline-derived CDR1 and CDR2 are SGHRS and YFSETQ. The CDR3 DNA is TGCGCCAGCAGCTTGGATTGGGACAGGGCCACAGATACGCAGTATTTT. Amino acid sequence: CASSLDWDRATDTQYF.

V usage is TRBV14 and J usage is TRBJ2-5, with D perhaps TRBD2 (5 bases). Trimming shortened V by 0 bases and J by 1 base, and 12 bases separated the two germline ends. Germline V CDR1 and CDR2: SGHDN, FVKESK. The length of the CDR3 is 16 residues. The CDR3 reads CASSQDEWEIQETQYF. DNA of the CDR3: TGTGCCAGCAGCCAAGATGAGTGGGAGATCCAAGAGACCCAGTACTTC.

This clone was observed a handful of times. The chain uses TRBV9 and TRBJ2-6; unclear D gene. V shed 0 bases and J shed 4 bases, with 8 bases lying between them. Germline V gene lookup returns CDR1 SGDLS and CDR2 YYNGEE. CDR3 length equals 15 residues. CDR3 sequence: CASSVGSGGANVLTF. DNA for the CDR3: TGTGCCAGCAGCGTAGGATCTGGCGGGGCCAACGTCCTGACTTTC.

The table lists this clone with a few counts. This rearrangement joins TRBV6-5 to TRBJ2-7; possibly TRBD2 for D (5 bases). This CDR3 has 14 amino acids. The ends were cut back, 2 bases at V and 6 bases at J, with 14 bases in the middle. Germline lookup yields CDR1 MNHEY and CDR2 SVGAGI. In DNA form, the CDR3 reads TGTGCCAGCAGTTACACAGAGACGGGGATCGAGCAGTACTTC. Translation gives CASSYTETGIEQYF.

V usage is TRBV7-2 and J usage is TRBJ1-1; 8 positions agree with TRBD1. The V gene's germline CDR1 is SGHTA and CDR2 FQGNSA. The CDR3 totals 13 residues. V lost 5 bases to trimming and J lost 4 bases; unmatched junction nucleotides: 3. This CDR3 reads CASSKTGGTEAFF. The CDR3 coding sequence is TGTGCCAGCAGCAAAACAGGGGGCACTGAAGCTTTCTTT.

The rearrangement joins TRBV10-3 to TRBJ2-1, with 10 nucleotides matching TRBD2. The germline gives CDR1 ENHRY, CDR2 SYGVKD. This CDR3 contains 16 residues. The V segment lost 10 bases and the J segment 5 bases; nucleotides outside the gene matches: 14. DNA for the CDR3: TGTGCCAACAAGAGCGGGGGGGCCGACGGACACAATGAGCAGTTCTTC. Protein sequence: CANKSGGADGHNEQFF.

This clone was recorded many times. The chain couples TRBV7-9 to TRBJ2-3, with a weak D call TRBD2 (6 bases). CDR1 is SEHNR and CDR2 is FQNEAQ in the germline V gene (reference sequence). This CDR3 comprises 11 residues. The chain's CDR3 is CSGGYTDTQYF. CDR3 coding DNA: TGTAGCGGAGGGTACACAGATACGCAGTATTTT.

This clone has only a few counts. A read error may account for a junction end that differs from germline. This chain connects TRBV7-9 to TRBJ1-2; no clear D. Per the germline V gene, CDR1 is SEHNR and CDR2 is FQNEAQ (reference sequence). The CDR3 sequence is 14 residues long. CDR3 sequence reads: CASSLDGAYYGYPF. CDR3 coding DNA: TGTGCCAGCAGCTTAGATGGAGCATACTATGGCTACCCCTTC.

This clone has a handful of counts. This sequence joins TRBV7-9 and TRBJ2-7, with TRBD2 matching 11 bases. Germline V lookup: CDR1 SEHNR, CDR2 FQNEAQ (reference sequence). The CDR3 length is 16 residues. Trimming removed 1 base from V and 2 bases from J; junction bases left unmatched: 4. The CDR3 sequence is CASSLGVAGGAYEQYF. CDR3 coding DNA: TGTGCCAGCAGCTTAGGGGTAGCGGGGGGGGCCTACGAGCAGTACTTC.

This clone showed up just a few times. The CDR3 DNA is TGTGCCAGCAGCGTAGGCGAGGGGGCGTTTGAAAAACTGTTTTTT. Translating it yields CASSVGEGAFEKLFF. This chain joins TRBV9 and TRBJ1-4, with TRBD1 matching 7 bases. V lost 0 bases, J lost 7 bases, and 6 bases stayed unmatched. This CDR3 comprises 15 residues. CDR1 SGDLS and CDR2 YYNGEE come from the germline V gene.

This clone was seen a handful of times. The genes are TRBV13 and TRBJ2-2; D unclear. V was pared by 3 bases and J by 2 bases, with 4 bases between. This CDR3 contains 13 residues. Germline V gene lookup returns CDR1 PRHDT and CDR2 FYEKMQ (reference sequence). The chain's CDR3 is CASSFSNTGELFF. The CDR3 DNA sequence: TGTGCCAGCAGCTTTTCTAACACCGGGGAGCTGTTTTTT. Looking up the rest from reference TRBV13 and TRBJ2-2 gives the full variable domain: AAGVIQSPRHLIKEKRETATLKCYPIPRHDTVYWYQQGPGQDPQFLISFYEKMQSDKGSIPDRFSAQQFSDYHSELNMSSLELGDSALYFCASSFSNTGELFFGEGSRLTVL.

The chain combines TRBV5-1 with TRBJ2-5, with D tentatively TRBD2 (6 bases). Germline V gene sequence: CDR1 SGHRS, CDR2 YFSETQ. Trimming stripped 1 base from V and 4 bases from J, with 17 bases between. This CDR3 is built from 16 residues. CDR3 sequence (DNA): TGCGCCAGCAGCTTGAGAGGAAAGGGAGGCGGAGAGACCCAGTACTTC. It encodes CASSLRGKGGGETQYF.

The V call is TRBV5-5, the J call TRBJ1-4; D not certain. The CDR3 sequence is 14 residues long. Germline CDR1 is SGHKS and CDR2 is YYEKEE (reference sequence). Trimming cost V 2 bases and J 5 bases, with 10 bases left between them. CDR3 sequence reads: CASSFSTTNEKLFF. DNA of the CDR3: TGTGCCAGCAGCTTCAGTACTACGAATGAAAAACTGTTTTTT.